This TCR beta chain was obtained from a study of CD4 T cells in relation to SARS-CoV-2 and coronaviruses. Study as a whole: PBMCs were cultured with antigen for around nine days before TCR beta sequencing.

General study results and limits: Monoreactive clones expanded significantly more to SARS-CoV-2 than crossreactive clones did.

Profiled with immunoSEQ multiplex PCR; TCRdb holds only in-frame clones, not every one. This sample has around 34,000 clones, with roughly 73% found just once. Points on this clone: The antigen is unknown.

The CDR3 consists of 13 residues. Germline CDR1 is MNHEY and CDR2 is SMNVEV (reference sequence). Trimming removed 6 bases from V and 9 bases from J; junction bases left unmatched: 5. The specimen was memory CD4+ T cells from PBMCs, cultured in vitro. This TCR came from an adult with COVID-19. The rearrangement uses TRBV27 and TRBJ2-1; TRBD1 matches 10 bases. The CDR3 sequence: CASRGTGEGEQFF. The CDR3 nucleotides are TGTGCCAGCAGGGGGACAGGGGAGGGTGAGCAGTTCTTC.